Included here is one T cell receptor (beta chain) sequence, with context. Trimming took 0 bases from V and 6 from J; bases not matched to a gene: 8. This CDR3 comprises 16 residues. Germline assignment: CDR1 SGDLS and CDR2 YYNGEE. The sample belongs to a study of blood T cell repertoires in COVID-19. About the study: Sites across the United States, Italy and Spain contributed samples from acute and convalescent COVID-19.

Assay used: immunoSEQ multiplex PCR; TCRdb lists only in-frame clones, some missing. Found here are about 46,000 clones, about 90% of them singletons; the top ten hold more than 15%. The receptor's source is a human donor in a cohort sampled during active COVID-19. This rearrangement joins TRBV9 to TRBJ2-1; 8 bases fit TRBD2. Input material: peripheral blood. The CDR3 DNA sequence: TGTGCCAGCAGCGTAGATCATTCGGGAGGGACCAATGAGCAGTTCTTC. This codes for CASSVDHSGGTNEQFF.